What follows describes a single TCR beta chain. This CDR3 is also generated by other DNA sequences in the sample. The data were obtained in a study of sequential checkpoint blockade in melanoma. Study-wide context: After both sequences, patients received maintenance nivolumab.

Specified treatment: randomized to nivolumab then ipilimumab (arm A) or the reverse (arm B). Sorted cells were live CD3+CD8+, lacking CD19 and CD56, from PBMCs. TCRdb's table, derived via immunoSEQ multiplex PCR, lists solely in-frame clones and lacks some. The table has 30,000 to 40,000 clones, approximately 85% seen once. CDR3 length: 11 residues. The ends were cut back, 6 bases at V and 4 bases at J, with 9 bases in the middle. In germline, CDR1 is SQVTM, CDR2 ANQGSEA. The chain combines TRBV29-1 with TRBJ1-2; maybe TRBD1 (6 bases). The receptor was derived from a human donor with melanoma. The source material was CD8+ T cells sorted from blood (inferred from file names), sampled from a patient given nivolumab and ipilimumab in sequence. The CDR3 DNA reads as TGCAGCGTCCGGGACACCTATGGCTACACCTTC. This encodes CSVRDTYGYTF.